The T cell receptor beta chain described here comes from a study of T cells in Graves' hyperthyroidism and ophthalmopathy. Germline loops: CDR1 SQVTM, CDR2 ANQGSEA. Trimming cost V 2 bases and J 2 bases; bases outside gene matches: 12. CDR3 length: 16 amino acids. Amplification of TCR beta CDR3 regions used RNA as the template. A set of HTBI primers served as the primers for a first-round RT-PCR of the TCR CDR3. From the multiplex PCR reads, TCRdb called clonotypes with MiXCR, one entry per CDR3 protein. This sample has 300,000 to 350,000 distinct CDR3 sequences, with around a sixth found just once. This clonotype has a handful of counts.

Sequencing input: blood. The sequence was obtained from a man aged 30 to 39 with Graves' hyperthyroidism. The genes are TRBV29-1 and TRBJ2-7; 7 nucleotides align to TRBD1. The CDR3 region has the DNA TGCAGCGTTGAAATTAAGGGGGACAGTCCTACCTACGAGCAGTACTTC. Amino acid sequence: CSVEIKGDSPTYEQYF.